This T cell receptor (beta chain) was sequenced for a study of Graves' ophthalmopathy and Graves' hyperthyroidism. Study results and caveats: The authors also found most expanded thyroid clonotypes above 0.001 frequency in blood. The model flagged ophthalmopathy progression at more than 60% sensitivity and 72% to 80% specificity.

V was clipped by 5 bases and J by 5 bases; unmatched bases: 4. The CDR3 is 13 amino acids. Newly diagnosed hyperthyroidism donors, aged 18 to 65, duration under 2 months. This clonotype has a count of ten or more. What it recognizes is unknown. The TCR beta CDR3 regions underwent amplification from RNA transcripts. Scientists carried out first-round RT-PCR using HTBI primers and then a second-round multiplex PCR. TCRdb redid the calling of the multiplex PCR reads with MiXCR, one entry per CDR3 protein. The table includes about 1.1 million distinct CDR3 sequences, 35% to 45% detected once. Sequencing was carried out using peripheral blood or thyroid tissue (not recorded which). This TCR was sampled from an adult man with Graves' hyperthyroidism. The chain carries TRBV12-3 or TRBV12-4 and TRBJ2-5; 8 bases line up with TRBD1. CDR3: CASSRTGRETQYF. As DNA, the CDR3 is TGTGCCAGCAGTCGGACAGGGAGGGAGACCCAGTACTTC.